Here is one T cell receptor beta chain with its context. Isolated RNA was reverse transcribed into cDNA used as the sequencing template. Assay used: immunoSEQ multiplex PCR; TCRdb lists only in-frame clones, some missing. The sample lists 95,000 to 100,000 clones; roughly 60% were seen once. The data were taken from a study of CD8+ T cells in alopecia areata. Study as a whole: Patients in the treated group were given tofacitinib by mouth, 5 to 10 mg twice a day.

Treatment indicated: oral pan-JAK inhibitor, 5-10 mg twice daily. The length of the CDR3 is 16 residues. Looked up from germline, CDR1 is SGDLS and CDR2 is YYNGEE. The V segment lost 0 bases and the J segment 6 bases; nucleotides outside the gene matches: 10. The sequenced sample was CD8+ T cells sorted from blood, obtained between weeks 55 and 65, from a patient treated with tofacitinib. The chain couples TRBV9 to TRBJ2-7; 9 positions match TRBD2. This receptor was identified in a human donor with alopecia areata. The CDR3 loop is CASSVDSGGLLFEQYF. The CDR3 coding sequence is TGTGCCAGCAGCGTAGATAGCGGGGGTCTTCTATTCGAGCAGTACTTC.